This passage covers 29 T cell receptor beta chains from one sample sequenced in a study of T-cell reconstitution after alpha-beta-depleted transplantation in children. TCRbeta library construction was performed incorporating unique molecular identifiers. TCRdb re-analysed the PCR reads in MiXCR, keeping a single row per CDR3 protein. The sample includes 550,000 to 600,000 distinct CDR3 sequences, roughly 23% of them seen just once. The sequenced sample was PBMCs, mostly from graft donor cells, obtained 360 days after TCRalphabeta/CD19-depleted stem cell transplant. The origin of the receptors is a boy under three years old who had a stem cell transplant for acute myeloid leukemia, so the T cells may come from the graft donor.

The J gene is TRBJ2-7, the V gene TRBV20-1, with a weak D call TRBD1 (6 bases). V lost 2 bases and J 0 bases, leaving 11 bases between the germline ends. The CDR3 covers 14 residues. Per germline, CDR1 DFQATT and CDR2 SNEGSKA (reference sequence). The CDR3 loop reads CSARNLQGSYEQYF. The CDR3 region has the DNA TGCAGTGCTAGAAACCTACAGGGCTCCTACGAGCAGTACTTC.

This clonotype was detected once. This chain uses TRBV11-2 with TRBJ1-1, with D uncertain. Germline assignment: CDR1 SGHAT and CDR2 FQNNGV. The CDR3 covers 10 residues. Trimming shortened V by 4 bases and J by 8 bases, and 5 bases separated the two germline ends. This chain's CDR3 is CASSSVEAFF. CDR3 coding DNA: TGTGCCAGCAGCTCGGTGGAAGCTTTCTTT.

As concerns this clonotype: A much larger clonotype is one base distant, so this may be a read error. DNA of the CDR3: TGCGCCAGCGGCTTGATGTACAATGAGCAGTTCTTC. Residues: CASGLMYNEQFF. V and J are TRBV5-1 and TRBJ2-1, with D unclear. Germline-derived CDR1 and CDR2 are SGHRS and YFSETQ. This CDR3 region has 12 residues.

The chain links TRBV7-9 to TRBJ1-1, with D maybe TRBD1 (5 bases). Per germline, CDR1 SEHNR and CDR2 FQNEAQ (reference sequence). The CDR3 spans 14 residues. Trimming left V 1 base short and J 4 bases short, with 10 bases between. CDR3 protein: CASSLGRQGTEAFF. CDR3 DNA: TGTGCCAGCAGCTTAGGTAGGCAGGGCACTGAAGCTTTCTTT.

The genes are TRBV6-2 or TRBV6-3 and TRBJ1-5; D ambiguous. The germline gives CDR1 MNHEY, CDR2 SVGEGT. The CDR3 is 14 amino acids. V was shortened by 0 bases and J by 7 bases, with 10 bases between the two germline ends. The CDR3 region has the DNA TGTGCCAGCAGTTACTCGCTCGGAGGGCAGCCCCAGCATTTT. This encodes CASSYSLGGQPQHF.

Comment on this clonotype: This may arise from a read error, as a much more abundant clone is one base away. This sequence joins TRBV4-1 and TRBJ1-2; no firm D call. The germline V and J ends were trimmed by 4 bases and 7 bases, with 16 bases remaining between them. Germline assignment: CDR1 MGHRA and CDR2 YSYEKL. The CDR3 sequence is 14 residues long. The CDR3: CASSRLGVLGGYTF. The CDR3 coding sequence is TGCGCCAGCAGCCGACTTGGGGTCCTCGGTGGCTACACCTTC.

This clonotype was detected a few times. V and J are TRBV10-2 and TRBJ2-7, with D tentatively TRBD2 (7 bases). Germline CDR1 and CDR2: WSHSY and SAAADI. The length of the CDR3 is 15 residues. Trimming removed 4 bases from V and 3 bases from J, with 16 bases in between. The CDR3 here is CASSGLGGGLYEQYF. Here the CDR3 DNA reads TGCGCCAGCAGTGGACTAGGGGGGGGCCTCTACGAGCAGTACTTC.

At least ten counts were recorded for this clonotype. The chain recombines TRBV6-5 with TRBJ1-3; the D is unclear. The V end was cut by 8 bases, the J end by 0 bases, with 14 bases between. The CDR3 has 15 amino acids. Germline V gene sequence: CDR1 MNHEY, CDR2 SVGAGI. The CDR3 DNA is TGTGCCAGCTGTAACGGACTGTTCTCTGGAAACACCATATATTTT. Translating gives CASCNGLFSGNTIYF.

This clonotype was counted between two and nine times. The chain combines TRBV20-1 with TRBJ2-1, with 16 bases fitting TRBD2. CDR1 is DFQATT and CDR2 is SNEGSKA in the germline V gene (reference sequence). Germline trimming cut 6 bases from V and 4 bases from J; bases unmatched to any gene: 0. This CDR3 region has 14 residues. DNA of the CDR3: TGCAGTGCGGGACTAGCGGGGGGGTACAATGAGCAGTTCTTC. It is translated as CSAGLAGGYNEQFF.

This sequence joins TRBV6-5 and TRBJ1-2; the D gene is possibly TRBD1 (5 bases). V was trimmed by 5 bases and J by 5 bases, leaving 9 bases between them. The CDR3 totals 12 residues. In germline, CDR1 is MNHEY, CDR2 SVGAGI. In DNA form, the CDR3 reads TGTGCCAGCAGTAAGACAGAGTATGGCTACACCTTC. It translates to CASSKTEYGYTF.

This clonotype was seen a handful of times. In DNA, the CDR3 is TGTGCCAGCAGTTACTCCGACCATTCCTACGAGCAGTACGTC. This gives the protein CASSYSDHSYEQYV. The chain combines TRBV6-5 with TRBJ2-7; unclear D gene. Trimming stripped 0 bases from V and 1 base from J, with 7 bases between. CDR3 length equals 14 residues. CDR1 and CDR2 (germline): MNHEY, SVGAGI.

The CDR3 sequence: CSAPRGSYNEQFF. DNA for the CDR3: TGCAGTGCCCCTAGGGGTTCCTACAATGAGCAGTTCTTC. The gene calls are TRBV20-1 and TRBJ2-1; D is perhaps TRBD1 (5 bases). Germline assignment: CDR1 DFQATT and CDR2 SNEGSKA (reference sequence). V was trimmed by 6 bases and J by 1 base, leaving 10 bases between them. The CDR3 has 13 amino acids.

The sample holds a few counts of this clonotype. At one end the junction does not follow the germline gene, possibly because of a read error. This chain uses TRBV20-1 with TRBJ2-1; 11 nucleotides line up with TRBD2. CDR1 and CDR2 (germline): DFQATT, SNEGSKA (reference sequence). This CDR3 is 11 amino acids long. The CDR3 is CSASPIAGGRF. CDR3 bases: TGCAGTGCCTCCCCTATAGCGGGGGGGCGCTTC.

This clonotype was observed a few times. The chain joins TRBV20-1 to TRBJ2-7; D is uncertain. The CDR3 runs to 13 residues. Trimming removed 5 bases at V and 5 bases at J, with 16 bases between. Germline V gives CDR1 DFQATT, CDR2 SNEGSKA (reference sequence). The CDR3 protein is CSARRSMVNEQYF. Written as DNA, the CDR3 is TGCAGTGCTCGTCGGTCTATGGTCAACGAGCAGTACTTC.

This clonotype was observed at least ten times. This chain joins TRBV20-1 and TRBJ2-7; D call uncertain. Germline V gives CDR1 DFQATT, CDR2 SNEGSKA (reference sequence). V was trimmed by 1 base and J by 3 bases, leaving 4 bases between them. The CDR3 is made up of 11 amino acids. CDR3 region: CSARAIYEQYF. Written as DNA, the CDR3 is TGCAGTGCTAGAGCCATCTACGAGCAGTACTTC.

This clonotype has a handful of counts. The J gene is TRBJ2-1, the V gene TRBV5-6; TRBD1 matches 8 bases. V was clipped by 0 bases and J by 10 bases; unmatched bases: 15. CDR1 is SGHDT and CDR2 is YYEEEE in the germline V gene. The CDR3 is made up of 17 amino acids. Written as DNA, the CDR3 is TGTGCCAGCAGCTTGGTGAGAAGGACAGGGAGGAAACGGGAGCAGTTCTTC. Protein: CASSLVRRTGRKREQFF.

A remark on this clonotype: It may be a read error: a sequence one base away is much more abundant. V gene TRBV5-6 combines with J gene TRBJ2-2; weak D call: TRBD1 (6 bases). V gave up 4 bases and J gave up 4 bases, with 17 bases separating them. The CDR3 covers 16 residues. The germline V gene encodes CDR1 SGHDT and CDR2 YYEEEE. Here the CDR3 reads CASSVNAGASTGELFF. The CDR3 DNA reads as TGTGCCAGCAGCGTTAATGCAGGGGCGAGCACCGGGGAGCTGTTTTTT.

The chain joins TRBV12-3 or TRBV12-4 to TRBJ2-1, with 10 bases that match TRBD2. With V trimmed by 5 bases and J by 0 bases, 10 bases remained unmatched. The CDR3 covers 18 residues. In DNA, the CDR3 is TGTGCCAGCAGTCTAAGTAGCGGGGGGCTTATCTCCTACAATGAGCAGTTCTTC. Protein: CASSLSSGGLISYNEQFF.

The chain uses TRBV20-1 and TRBJ1-6; TRBD1 matches 9 bases. In germline, CDR1 is DFQATT, CDR2 SNEGSKA (reference sequence). Unmatched junction bases numbered 20, after V lost 1 base and J lost 10 bases. This CDR3 comprises 19 residues. The DNA of the CDR3 is TGCAGTGCTAGAGGGGGTCTTCGGGGACAGGGCGTTAAAGTATCACCCCTCCACTTT. It specifies CSARGGLRGQGVKVSPLHF.

This clonotype showed up many times. CDR3 sequence reads: CAISDGTDPYEQYF. In DNA, the CDR3 is TGTGCCATCAGTGACGGGACAGATCCCTACGAGCAGTACTTC. The V call is TRBV10-3, the J call TRBJ2-7; 7 bases align to TRBD1. J lost 2 bases, V lost 3 bases, and 4 bases had no gene match. Germline assignment: CDR1 ENHRY and CDR2 SYGVKD. The CDR3 runs 14 residues.

This rearrangement joins TRBV10-3 to TRBJ2-7; D remains ambiguous. Trimming removed 2 bases from V and 0 bases from J, with 11 bases in between. The germline CDR1 and CDR2 sequences are ENHRY and SYGVKD. This CDR3 contains 15 residues. CDR3 sequence: CAISETIPSSYEQYF. CDR3 DNA sequence: TGTGCCATCAGTGAGACAATACCCAGCTCCTACGAGCAGTACTTC.

This chain links TRBV7-2 with TRBJ1-1; D is unresolved. The germline CDR1 and CDR2 sequences are SGHTA and FQGNSA. V lost 1 base, J lost 0 bases, and 9 bases lay in between. The CDR3 runs 15 residues. CDR3 DNA sequence: TGTGCCAGCAGCTTAGGAAGTTCCGTGAACACTGAAGCTTTCTTT. Translation gives CASSLGSSVNTEAFF.

The genes are TRBV4-3 and TRBJ1-1; D gene uncertain. The V end was cut by 0 bases, the J end by 4 bases, with 9 bases between. Germline V gives CDR1 LGHNA, CDR2 YSLEER. The CDR3 is made up of 14 amino acids. The CDR3 DNA follows: TGCGCCAGCAGCCAAGATTCCGTCCCCACTGAAGCTTTCTTT. Its protein is CASSQDSVPTEAFF.

This clonotype was seen many times. The chain couples TRBV5-1 to TRBJ1-1; 10 bases are shared with TRBD1. Germline lookup yields CDR1 SGHRS and CDR2 YFSETQ. This CDR3 has 15 residues. V was pared by 4 bases and J by 1 base, with 4 bases of the junction left unmatched. CDR3 nucleotides: TGCGCCAGCAGCGCCGGACAGGGGGGGAACACTGAAGCTTTCTTT. Amino acid sequence: CASSAGQGGNTEAFF.

This clonotype was observed at least ten times. The V and J genes are TRBV11-1 and TRBJ1-1, with TRBD1 as a possible D gene (5 bases). Trimming shortened V by 6 bases and J by 2 bases, and 16 bases separated the two germline ends. This CDR3 contains 15 residues. Germline V gives CDR1 SGHAT, CDR2 FQDESV (reference sequence). The CDR3 DNA follows: TGTGCCAGCAGTTTACATCAGGGACCCAACACTGAAGCTTTCTTT. It codes for CASSLHQGPNTEAFF. The full variable domain, its missing parts supplied by reference TRBV11-1 and TRBJ1-1, is EAEVAQSPRYKITEKSQAVAFWCDPISGHATLYWYRQILGQGPELLVQFQDESVVDDSQLPKDRFSAERLKGVDSTLKIQPAELGDSAMYLCASSLHQGPNTEAFFGQGTRLTVV.

This clonotype was recorded at least ten times. The chain recombines TRBV18 with TRBJ2-3; D is undetermined. V shed 3 bases and J shed 0 bases, with 10 bases lying between them. The germline gives CDR1 KGHSH, CDR2 LQKENI. The CDR3 spans 15 residues. DNA of the CDR3: TGTGCCAGCTCACCGGCCGGAACTAGCACAGATACGCAGTATTTT. Its protein is CASSPAGTSTDTQYF.

Only a few counts were recorded for this clonotype. The V gene is TRBV4-3, the J gene TRBJ2-2, with D hard to call. The CDR3 has 14 amino acids. Deletions cut 4 bases from V and 3 bases from J, with 9 bases between. Germline-derived CDR1 and CDR2 are LGHNA and YSLEER. CDR3 residues: CASSPHTYTGELFF. CDR3 sequence (DNA): TGCGCCAGCAGCCCTCACACCTACACCGGGGAGCTGTTTTTT.

This CDR3 is CSVVSGDVFPGELFF. The CDR3 DNA is TGCAGCGTTGTGTCCGGGGACGTCTTCCCCGGGGAGCTGTTTTTT. This chain joins TRBV29-1 and TRBJ2-2, with D perhaps assigned TRBD1 or TRBD2 (5 bases each). Germline V lookup: CDR1 SQVTM, CDR2 ANQGSEA. This CDR3 has 15 residues. The V gene lost 4 bases and the J gene lost 6 bases, with 18 bases spanning the gap.

The rearrangement joins TRBV7-6 to TRBJ2-1; D might be TRBD1 or TRBD2, each matching 5 bases. From germline, CDR1 is SGHVS and CDR2 FNYEAQ. The CDR3 totals 11 residues. The ends were cut back, 5 bases at V and 9 bases at J, with 8 bases in the middle. This chain's CDR3 is CASSPGAEQFF. The CDR3 DNA is TGTGCCAGCAGCCCCGGGGCTGAGCAGTTCTTC.